These T cell receptor beta chains were read from a single sample in a study of T cells after somatic rescue of genetic block. Data came from immunoSEQ multiplex PCR; TCRdb stores just in-frame clones and leaves some out. The top ten hold roughly 3% of the sample, which has tens of thousands of clones, less than 95% seen once. The sequencing input was peripheral blood mononuclear cells (PBMCs). The receptors stem from a man in his forties. CDR3s include the opening cysteine and the closing phenylalanine or tryptophan. The D gene is left open where the match is weak. Clone size is not always given. Where it is, it says once, few, many or a class for expanded clones.

CDR3aa | CDR3nt | d_gene | abundance | j_gene | v_gene
CASSLSPPGTGKNIQYF | TGTGCCAGTAGTCTTTCTCCCCCCGGGACAGGGAAAAACATTCAGTACTTC | TRBD1 | NA | TRBJ2-4 | TRBV19
CASSYRREATNEKLFF | TGTGCCAGCAGTTACCGTCGCGAAGCAACTAATGAAAAACTGTTTTTT | NA | NA | TRBJ1-4 | TRBV6-5
CATSRDEDEQFF | TGTGCCACCAGCAGAGATGAAGATGAGCAGTTCTTC | NA | NA | TRBJ2-1 | TRBV15
CASSEGGGPDTQYF | TGTGCCAGCAGTGAAGGAGGGGGCCCCGATACGCAGTATTTT | NA | NA | TRBJ2-3 | TRBV6-4
CASSLAGGQRNNEQFF | TGTGCCAGCAGCTTGGCGGGGGGGCAGAGGAACAATGAGCAGTTCTTC | TRBD2 | NA | TRBJ2-1 | TRBV11-2
CASRGADTQYF | TGTGCCAGCAGGGGTGCAGATACGCAGTATTTT | NA | NA | TRBJ2-3 | TRBV6-5
CASSFRQLGTRGVYEQYF | TGTGCCAGCAGCTTTCGACAGCTTGGGACTAGAGGAGTGTACGAGCAGTACTTC | TRBD2 | NA | TRBJ2-7 | TRBV7-2
CASSVSGATLFTGELFF | TGTGCCAGCAGCGTCTCGGGGGCTACGTTGTTTACCGGGGAGCTGTTTTTT | NA | NA | TRBJ2-2 | TRBV9
CATTTSEGTDTQYF | TGTGCCACTACGACTAGCGAGGGCACAGATACGCAGTATTTT | TRBD2 | NA | TRBJ2-3 | TRBV10-3
CSARDVETQYF | TGCAGTGCTAGAGATGTAGAGACCCAGTACTTC | NA | NA | TRBJ2-5 | TRBV20-1
CASSPPRASRDTQYF | TGTGCCAGCTCACCACCGAGGGCTAGCAGAGATACGCAGTATTTT | NA | once | TRBJ2-3 | TRBV18